These T cell receptor beta chains were read from a single sample in a study of blood T cells in healthy people across ages. Using its own MiXCR run on the 5' RACE reads, TCRdb lists one record per CDR3 protein. The profile shows 500,000 to 650,000 distinct CDR3 sequences, 27% of them singletons. The data were also submitted as part of a second study, on T cells of mothers and their children.

The sequenced sample was blood. The receptor source for this set is a boy aged 2 to 9 in good health. Each CDR3 is given with its conserved first and last residue.

CDR3 protein: CASSFGGQLMSSYNSPLHF
V gene: TRBV27

CDR3 protein: CASSPVTRASNYGYTF
V gene: TRBV27

CDR3 protein: CSARDDSNSPLHF
V gene: TRBV20-1

CDR3 protein: CAISESWTGGEIRNTEAFF
V gene: TRBV10-3

CDR3 protein: CASSYQGAGYNEQFF
V gene: TRBV7-2

CDR3 protein: CSAPLAGGEQYF
V gene: TRBV20-1

CDR3 protein: CASSPGTEAEQYF
V gene: TRBV5-1

CDR3 protein: CASSLQVMNTEAFF
V gene: TRBV7-2

CDR3 protein: CASSQDDGQGAVGYTF
V gene: TRBV14

CDR3 protein: CASSQGLLYEQYF
V gene: TRBV11-2

CDR3 protein: CAISAGQGVSGTGPYEQYF
V gene: TRBV10-3

CDR3 protein: CSASDPTSGLTGELFF
V gene: TRBV20-1

CDR3 protein: CASSLRAGTVERDGYTF
V gene: TRBV7-9

CDR3 protein: CASSLEVRGLPDYGYTF
V gene: TRBV5-5

CDR3 protein: CASSWGGATGELFF
V gene: TRBV7-3

CDR3 protein: CSAREPLGRRNEQFF
V gene: TRBV20-1

CDR3 protein: CASSYDRGRMNTEAFF
V gene: TRBV6-2/TRBV6-3

CDR3 protein: CASGSGGYTF
V gene: TRBV12-5

CDR3 protein: CSARGGQFNQPQHF
V gene: TRBV20-1

CDR3 protein: CASSLQRGFNQPQHF
V gene: TRBV28

CDR3 protein: CASSVGQGVNDEQYF
V gene: TRBV9

CDR3 protein: CASTGLAGSQETQYF
V gene: TRBV2

CDR3 protein: CASSPWDRKYGELFF
V gene: TRBV14

CDR3 protein: CASSLRYGTGTKNIQYF
V gene: TRBV7-9

CDR3 protein: CASSFSAAMNTEAFF
V gene: TRBV5-1

CDR3 protein: CASSFRDEQFF
V gene: TRBV12-3/TRBV12-4

CDR3 protein: CASRSSHGRTDTQYF
V gene: TRBV11-2

CDR3 protein: CAGSDRDLSNQPQHF
V gene: TRBV6-1

CDR3 protein: CASSSGTEDTQYF
V gene: TRBV6-2/TRBV6-3

CDR3 protein: CASSLFSDPAKNIQYF
V gene: TRBV6-5

CDR3 protein: CASSLEGPAIGTDTQYF
V gene: TRBV13

CDR3 protein: CASSARGDRDGYTF
V gene: TRBV6-1

CDR3 protein: CASSFKFMGLAGPRSSYNEQFF
V gene: TRBV12-3/TRBV12-4

CDR3 protein: CASSSWTTTSLEQYF
V gene: TRBV13

CDR3 protein: CATRLAGGTDTQYF
V gene: TRBV10-3

CDR3 protein: CASRLGVEETQCF
V gene: TRBV28

CDR3 protein: CASSHPLRAFTQYF
V gene: TRBV3-1

CDR3 protein: CASSYGLAYEQYF
V gene: TRBV6-5

CDR3 protein: CASSYAVPDSSYNSPLHF
V gene: TRBV6-5

CDR3 protein: CASSSGQYQPQHF
V gene: TRBV7-9

CDR3 protein: CASSPWGGSRDTQYF
V gene: TRBV28

CDR3 protein: CAIGPRGGEPQYF
V gene: TRBV10-3